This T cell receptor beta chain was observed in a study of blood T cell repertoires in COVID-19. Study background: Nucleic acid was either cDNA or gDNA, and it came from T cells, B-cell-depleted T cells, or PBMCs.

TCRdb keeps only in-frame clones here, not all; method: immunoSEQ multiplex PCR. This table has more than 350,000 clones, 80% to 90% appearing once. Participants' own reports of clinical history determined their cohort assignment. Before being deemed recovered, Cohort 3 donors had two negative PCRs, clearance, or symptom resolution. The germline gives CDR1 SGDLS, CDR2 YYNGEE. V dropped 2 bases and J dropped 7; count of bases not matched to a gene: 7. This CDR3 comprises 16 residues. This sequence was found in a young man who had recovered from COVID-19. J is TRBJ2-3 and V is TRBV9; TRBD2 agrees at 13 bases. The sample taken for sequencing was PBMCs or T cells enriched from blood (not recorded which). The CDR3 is CASSVGTSGDLNTQYF. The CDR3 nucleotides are TGTGCCAGCAGCGTTGGGACTAGCGGGGATTTGAATACGCAGTATTTT.